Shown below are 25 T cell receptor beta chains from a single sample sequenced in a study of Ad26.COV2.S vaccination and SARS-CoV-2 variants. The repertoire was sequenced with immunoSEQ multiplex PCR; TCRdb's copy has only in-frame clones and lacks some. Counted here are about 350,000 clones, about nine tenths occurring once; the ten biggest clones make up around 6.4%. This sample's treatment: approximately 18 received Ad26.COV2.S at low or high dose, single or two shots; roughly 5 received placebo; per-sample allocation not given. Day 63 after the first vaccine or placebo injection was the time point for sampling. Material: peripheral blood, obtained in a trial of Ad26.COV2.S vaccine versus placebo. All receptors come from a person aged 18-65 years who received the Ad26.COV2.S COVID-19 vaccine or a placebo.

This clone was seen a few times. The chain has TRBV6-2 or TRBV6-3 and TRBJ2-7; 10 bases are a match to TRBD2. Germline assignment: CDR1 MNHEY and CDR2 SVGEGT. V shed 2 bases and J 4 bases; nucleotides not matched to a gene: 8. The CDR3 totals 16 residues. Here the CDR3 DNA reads TGTGCCAGCAGTTACAACCTAGCGGGAGACTGGTACGAGCAGTACTTC. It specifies CASSYNLAGDWYEQYF.

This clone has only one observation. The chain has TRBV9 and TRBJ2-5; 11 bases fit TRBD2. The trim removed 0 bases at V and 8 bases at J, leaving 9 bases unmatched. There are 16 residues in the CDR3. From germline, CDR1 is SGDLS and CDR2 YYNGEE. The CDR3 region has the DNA TGTGCCAGCAGCGTAGCGACTAGCGGGGCCTTTGGTACCCAGTACTTC. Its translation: CASSVATSGAFGTQYF.

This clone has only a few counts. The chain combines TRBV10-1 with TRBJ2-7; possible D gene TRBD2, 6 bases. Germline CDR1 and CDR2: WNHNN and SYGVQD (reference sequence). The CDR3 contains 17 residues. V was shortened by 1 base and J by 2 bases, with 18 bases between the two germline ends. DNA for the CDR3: TGCGCCAGCAGTGAGTGGGGGGACCCGGACTGCACCTACGAGCAGTACTTC. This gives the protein CASSEWGDPDCTYEQYF.

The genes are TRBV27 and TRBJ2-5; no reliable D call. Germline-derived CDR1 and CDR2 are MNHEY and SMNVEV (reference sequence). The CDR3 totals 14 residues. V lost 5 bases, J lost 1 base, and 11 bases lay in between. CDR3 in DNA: TGTGCCAGCAGTCCGGAACCAATCCAAGAGACCCAGTACTTC. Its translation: CASSPEPIQETQYF.

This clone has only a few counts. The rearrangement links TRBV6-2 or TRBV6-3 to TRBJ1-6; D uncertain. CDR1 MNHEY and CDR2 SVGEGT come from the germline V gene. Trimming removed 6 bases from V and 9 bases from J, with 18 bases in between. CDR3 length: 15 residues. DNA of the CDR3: TGTGCCAGCAGCTCCTCACTAGCCACAGTTTCACCCCTCCACTTT. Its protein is CASSSSLATVSPLHF.

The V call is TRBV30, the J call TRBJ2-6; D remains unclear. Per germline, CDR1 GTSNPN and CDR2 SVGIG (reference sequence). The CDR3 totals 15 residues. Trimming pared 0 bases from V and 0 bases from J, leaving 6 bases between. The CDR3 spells CAWSVGHSGANVLTF. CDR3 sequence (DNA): TGTGCCTGGAGTGTTGGGCACTCTGGGGCCAACGTCCTGACTTTC.

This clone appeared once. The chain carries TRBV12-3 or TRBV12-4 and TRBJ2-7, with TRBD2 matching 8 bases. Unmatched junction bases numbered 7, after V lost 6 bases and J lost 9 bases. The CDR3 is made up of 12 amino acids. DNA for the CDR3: TGTGCCAGCAGCGGACTAGCAAGCGTGCAGTACTTC. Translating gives CASSGLASVQYF.

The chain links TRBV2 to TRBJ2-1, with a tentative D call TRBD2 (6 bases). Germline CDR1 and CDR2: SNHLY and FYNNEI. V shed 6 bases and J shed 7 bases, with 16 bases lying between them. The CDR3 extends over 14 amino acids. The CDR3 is CASRTPLGRNEQFF. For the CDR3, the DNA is TGTGCCAGCAGGACTCCCCTGGGGAGGAATGAGCAGTTCTTC.

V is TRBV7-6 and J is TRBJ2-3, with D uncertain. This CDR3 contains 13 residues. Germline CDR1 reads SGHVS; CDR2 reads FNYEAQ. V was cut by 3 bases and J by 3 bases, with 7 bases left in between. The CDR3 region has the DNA TGTGCCAGCAGCTTGGACCGGACAGATACGCAGTATTTT. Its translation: CASSLDRTDTQYF.

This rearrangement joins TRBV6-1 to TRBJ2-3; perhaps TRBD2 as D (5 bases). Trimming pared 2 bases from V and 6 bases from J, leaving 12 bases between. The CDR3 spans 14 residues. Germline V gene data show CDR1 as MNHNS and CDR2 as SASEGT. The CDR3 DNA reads TGTGCCAGCAGTGAATTCGGGGATAACGATACGCAGTATTTT. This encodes CASSEFGDNDTQYF.

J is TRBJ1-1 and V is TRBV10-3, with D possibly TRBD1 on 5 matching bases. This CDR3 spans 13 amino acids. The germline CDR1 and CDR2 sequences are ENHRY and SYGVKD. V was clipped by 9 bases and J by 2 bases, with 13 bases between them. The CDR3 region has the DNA TGTGCCATTGCTCAGGGCGTCAACACTGAAGCTTTCTTT. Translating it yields CAIAQGVNTEAFF.

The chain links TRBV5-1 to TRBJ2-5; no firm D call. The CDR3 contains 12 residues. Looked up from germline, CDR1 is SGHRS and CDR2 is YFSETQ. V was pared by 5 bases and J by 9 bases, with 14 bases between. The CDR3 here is CASRPPTVAQYF. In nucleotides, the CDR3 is TGCGCCAGCAGACCCCCTACAGTGGCCCAGTACTTC.

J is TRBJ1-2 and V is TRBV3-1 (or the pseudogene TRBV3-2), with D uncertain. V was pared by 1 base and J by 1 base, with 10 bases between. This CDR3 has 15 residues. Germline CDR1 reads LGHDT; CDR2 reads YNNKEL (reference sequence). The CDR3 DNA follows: TGTGCCAGCAGCCAAGTAACGGCCATTAACTATGGCTACACCTTC. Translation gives CASSQVTAINYGYTF.

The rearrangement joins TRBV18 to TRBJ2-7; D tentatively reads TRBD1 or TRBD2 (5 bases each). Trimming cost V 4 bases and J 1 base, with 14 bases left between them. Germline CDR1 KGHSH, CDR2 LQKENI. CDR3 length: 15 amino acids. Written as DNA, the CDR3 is TGTGCCAGCTCACGATCCGGGACCACGTCCTACGAGCAGTACTTC. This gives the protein CASSRSGTTSYEQYF.

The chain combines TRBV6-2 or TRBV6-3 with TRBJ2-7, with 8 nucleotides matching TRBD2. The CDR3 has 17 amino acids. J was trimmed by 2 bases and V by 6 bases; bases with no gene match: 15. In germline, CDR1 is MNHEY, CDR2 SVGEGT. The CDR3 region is CASSFYGGAQWTYEQYF. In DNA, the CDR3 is TGTGCCAGCAGCTTTTACGGGGGGGCTCAGTGGACCTACGAGCAGTACTTC.

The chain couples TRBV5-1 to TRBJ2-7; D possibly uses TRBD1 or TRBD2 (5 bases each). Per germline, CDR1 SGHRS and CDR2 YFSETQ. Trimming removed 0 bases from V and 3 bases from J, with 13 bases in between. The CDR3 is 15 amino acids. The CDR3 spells CASSLEAGSHYEQYF. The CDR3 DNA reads TGCGCCAGCAGCTTGGAAGCAGGGAGTCACTACGAGCAGTACTTC.

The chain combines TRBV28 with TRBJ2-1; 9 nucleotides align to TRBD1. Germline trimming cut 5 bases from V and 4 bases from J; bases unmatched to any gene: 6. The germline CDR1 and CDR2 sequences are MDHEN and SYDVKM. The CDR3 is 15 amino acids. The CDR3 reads CASSRGQGKYNEQFF. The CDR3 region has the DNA TGTGCCAGCAGTCGTGGACAGGGGAAATACAATGAGCAGTTCTTC.

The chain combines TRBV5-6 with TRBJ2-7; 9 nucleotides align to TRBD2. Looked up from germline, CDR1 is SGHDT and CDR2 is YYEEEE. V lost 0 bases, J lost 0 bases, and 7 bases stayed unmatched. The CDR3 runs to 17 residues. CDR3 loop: CASSLASGGLFSYEQYF. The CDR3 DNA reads TGTGCCAGCAGCTTGGCAAGCGGGGGGCTTTTCTCCTACGAGCAGTACTTC.

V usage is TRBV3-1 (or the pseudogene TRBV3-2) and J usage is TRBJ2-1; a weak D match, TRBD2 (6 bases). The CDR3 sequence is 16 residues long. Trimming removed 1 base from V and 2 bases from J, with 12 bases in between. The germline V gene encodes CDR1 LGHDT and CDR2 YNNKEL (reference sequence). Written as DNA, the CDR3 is TGTGCCAGCAGCCAAGGGGACGGGAGTCCCTACAATGAGCAGTTCTTC. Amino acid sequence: CASSQGDGSPYNEQFF.

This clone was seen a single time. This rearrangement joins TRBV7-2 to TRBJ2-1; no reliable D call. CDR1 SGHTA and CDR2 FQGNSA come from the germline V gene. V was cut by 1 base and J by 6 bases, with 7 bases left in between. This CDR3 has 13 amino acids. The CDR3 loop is CASSLGRLNEQFF. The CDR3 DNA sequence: TGTGCCAGCAGCTTAGGAAGGCTCAATGAGCAGTTCTTC.

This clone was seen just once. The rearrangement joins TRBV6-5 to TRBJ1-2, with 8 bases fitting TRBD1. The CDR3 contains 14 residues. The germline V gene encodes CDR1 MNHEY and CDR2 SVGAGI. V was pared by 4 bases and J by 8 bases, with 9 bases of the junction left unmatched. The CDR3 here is CASSLDREVGGYTF. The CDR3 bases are TGTGCCAGCAGTTTGGACAGGGAGGTTGGCGGCTACACCTTC.

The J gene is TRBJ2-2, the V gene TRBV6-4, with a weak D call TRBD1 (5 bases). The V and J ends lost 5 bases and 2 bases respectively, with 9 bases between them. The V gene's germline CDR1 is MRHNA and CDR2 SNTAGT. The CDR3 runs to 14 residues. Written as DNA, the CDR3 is TGTGCCAGCAGTTCCAGGGATAACACCGGGGAGCTGTTTTTT. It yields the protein CASSSRDNTGELFF.

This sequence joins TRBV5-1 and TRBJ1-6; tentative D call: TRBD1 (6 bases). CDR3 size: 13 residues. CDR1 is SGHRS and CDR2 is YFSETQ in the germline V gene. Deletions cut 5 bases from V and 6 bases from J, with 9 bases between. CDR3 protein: CASRAGANSPLHF. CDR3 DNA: TGCGCCAGCAGGGCAGGGGCTAATTCACCCCTCCACTTT.

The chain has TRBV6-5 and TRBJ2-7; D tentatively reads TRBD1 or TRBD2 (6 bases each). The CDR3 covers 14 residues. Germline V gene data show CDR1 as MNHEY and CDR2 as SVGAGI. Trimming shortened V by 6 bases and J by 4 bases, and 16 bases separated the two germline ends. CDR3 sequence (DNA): TGTGCCAGCAGCGCTGGGGGGCGCGGGTACGAGCAGTACTTC. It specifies CASSAGGRGYEQYF.

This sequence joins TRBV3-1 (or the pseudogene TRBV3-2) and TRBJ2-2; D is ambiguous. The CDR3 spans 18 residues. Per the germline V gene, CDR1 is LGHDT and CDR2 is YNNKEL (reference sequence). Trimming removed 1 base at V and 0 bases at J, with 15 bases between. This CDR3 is CASSQVLLGSANTGELFF. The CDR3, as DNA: TGTGCCAGCAGCCAAGTTCTCTTAGGGTCCGCGAACACCGGGGAGCTGTTTTTT.